Listed here are 2 T cell receptor beta chains from one sample, sequenced in a study of Tregs in tolerant kidney transplant recipients. Profiled with immunoSEQ multiplex PCR; TCRdb holds only in-frame clones, not every one. With about 30,000 clones in the sample, the ten largest clones hold 13% to 15%. The input for sequencing was CD8+ T cells from blood, taken before the transplant. These receptors came from a human donor who received a combined kidney and bone marrow transplant.

Regarding this clone: The missing CDR3 end, 3 residues past where the read stops, is filled in from the germline J gene. This chain connects TRBV7-9 to TRBJ2-1; D is uncertain. Germline CDR1 is SEHNR and CDR2 is FQNEAQ (reference sequence). The CDR3 length is 14 residues. Trimming left V 0 bases short and J 6 bases short, with 9 bases between. Here the CDR3 reads CASSLAARVNEQFF. CDR3 DNA (partial): TGTGCCAGCAGCTTAGCGGCCCGGGTCAATGAG. Together with reference TRBV7-9 and TRBJ2-1, the CDR3 gives the full variable domain: DTGVSQNPRHKITKRGQNVTFRCDPISEHNRLYWYRQTLGQGPEFLTYFQNEAQLEKSRLLSDRFSAERPKGSFSTLEIQRTEQGDSAMYLCASSLAARVNEQFFGPGTRLTVL.

With respect to this clone: The sequence runs out 3 residues before the end of the CDR3; the remainder is reconstructed from the germline J gene. This chain links TRBV7-2 with TRBJ2-7; D not certain. The CDR3 spans 11 residues. Germline V gives CDR1 SGHTA, CDR2 FQGNSA. V lost 4 bases and J lost 2, with 3 bases in between. CDR3 DNA (partial): TGTGCCAGCAGCTCTCCCTACGAG. It translates to CASSSPYE. The CDR3 in full is CASSSPYEQYF.